The 28 T cell receptor beta chains reported below all come from one sample, sequenced in a study of shared clonotypes between healthy human individuals. Profiled with immunoSEQ multiplex PCR; TCRdb holds only in-frame clones, not every one. The sample has 2,100,000 or so clones, approximately 94% seen once. The sequenced sample was naive CD4+ T cells sorted from blood. Subset in this sample: CD45RA+ positively selected. The source is a man between 18 and 29 years old in good health.

In regard to this clone: Other DNA sequences from this sample encode an identical CDR3 as well. The chain couples TRBV7-2 to TRBJ1-2; 9 bases are shared with TRBD1. The ends lost 7 bases at V and 8 bases at J; junction bases unmatched: 8. Germline V gene data show CDR1 as SGHTA and CDR2 as FQGNSA. This CDR3 comprises 13 residues. The CDR3 DNA reads TGTGCCAGCACCCCGGGACAGGGCTACGGCTACACCTTC. Amino acid sequence: CASTPGQGYGYTF.

The genes are TRBV5-1 and TRBJ2-1; 10 bases are shared with TRBD2. The V and J ends lost 5 bases and 4 bases, in that order; junction bases with no gene match: 12. CDR1 SGHRS and CDR2 YFSETQ come from the germline V gene. The CDR3 runs 17 residues. The CDR3 protein is CASSVVSSGSRYNEQFF. In nucleotides, the CDR3 is TGCGCCAGCAGTGTTGTATCTAGCGGGAGTCGATACAATGAGCAGTTCTTC.

The chain employs TRBV28 and TRBJ1-5; TRBD1 aligns across 9 bases. Germline CDR1 reads MDHEN; CDR2 reads SYDVKM. V was pared by 5 bases and J by 6 bases, with 11 bases of the junction left unmatched. The CDR3 consists of 16 residues. In DNA form, the CDR3 reads TGTGCCAGCAGTGGGAGGGACAGGGTTCTTTCTCAGCCCCAGCATTTT. It yields the protein CASSGRDRVLSQPQHF.

The chain uses TRBV5-4 and TRBJ1-2; 7 bases align to TRBD1. Germline CDR1 reads SGHNT; CDR2 reads YYREEE (reference sequence). This CDR3 spans 15 amino acids. V was clipped by 4 bases and J by 4 bases; unmatched bases: 10. CDR3 in amino acids: CASSQTGPSSYGYTF. The CDR3 DNA reads TGTGCCAGCAGCCAGACAGGGCCCTCTAGCTATGGCTACACCTTC.

This chain connects TRBV2 to TRBJ2-7, with a tentative D call TRBD2 (5 bases). Trimming took off 1 base at V and 7 bases at J, with 14 bases between the two ends. There are 14 residues in the CDR3. Germline lookup yields CDR1 SNHLY and CDR2 FYNNEI. In DNA, the CDR3 is TGTGCCAGCAGTGAAGACGGGGTTTCGTGGGAGCAGTACTTC. As protein: CASSEDGVSWEQYF.

This clone was counted once. This sequence joins TRBV6-6 and TRBJ2-1, with a possible D match to TRBD1 (5 bases). The V gene's germline CDR1 is MNHNY and CDR2 SVGAGI (reference sequence). V was pared by 4 bases and J by 6 bases, with 16 bases between. The CDR3 consists of 15 residues. CDR3 sequence reads: CASSSQDNLPNEQFF. DNA of the CDR3: TGTGCCAGCAGTTCTCAGGACAATTTACCCAATGAGCAGTTCTTC.

This clone was picked up one time. This sequence joins TRBV10-3 and TRBJ2-5; perhaps TRBD2 as D (5 bases). V lost 7 bases to trimming and J lost 7 bases, with 16 bases between them. The CDR3 runs to 13 residues. CDR1 ENHRY and CDR2 SYGVKD come from the germline V gene. CDR3 nucleotide sequence: TGTGCCATCACGGCGGGCGAGGCTGGGACCCAGTACTTC. This codes for CAITAGEAGTQYF.

The chain employs TRBV7-6 and TRBJ2-3; D possibly corresponds to TRBD2 (5 bases). Germline assignment: CDR1 SGHVS and CDR2 FNYEAQ. The V end was cut by 1 base, the J end by 2 bases, with 7 bases between. The CDR3 totals 14 residues. The CDR3 DNA sequence: TGTGCCAGCAGCTTAGGGCGGGCCACAGATACGCAGTATTTT. Its translation is CASSLGRATDTQYF.

Only one count was recorded for this clone. The chain uses TRBV10-1 and TRBJ1-2, with D possibly matching TRBD1 (6 bases). V was shortened by 10 bases and J by 4 bases, with 22 bases between the two germline ends. Germline CDR1 WNHNN, CDR2 SYGVQD (reference sequence). The CDR3 is 15 amino acids. CDR3 protein: CATRSSGGAGYGYTF. The CDR3 nucleotides are TGCGCCACCCGTTCTTCCGGGGGCGCCGGCTATGGCTACACCTTC.

To note about this clone: A much larger clone lies a single base off, so this may be a read error. At the DNA level, this CDR3 is encoded by other sequences in the same sample as well. The genes are TRBV5-6 and TRBJ1-1, with D unresolved. This CDR3 contains 11 residues. Trimming took 2 bases from V and 2 from J, leaving 1 base between them. CDR1 is SGHDT and CDR2 is YYEEEE in the germline V gene. CDR3 nucleotide sequence: TGTGCCAGCAGCTTAAACACTGAAGCTTTCTTT. This codes for CASSLNTEAFF.

This chain links TRBV2 with TRBJ2-7; D may be TRBD1 or TRBD2 (5 bases each). The germline CDR1 and CDR2 sequences are SNHLY and FYNNEI. The germline V and J ends were trimmed by 7 bases and 0 bases, with 16 bases remaining between them. This CDR3 contains 15 residues. CDR3 bases: TGTGCCAGCATCCCCGGGACGGTGATCTCCTACGAGCAGTACTTC. This sequence encodes CASIPGTVISYEQYF.

This sequence joins TRBV28 and TRBJ1-5; TRBD1 matches 7 bases. The CDR3 has 15 amino acids. Germline V gene data show CDR1 as MDHEN and CDR2 as SYDVKM. V shed 7 bases and J 2 bases; nucleotides not matched to a gene: 8. CDR3 DNA sequence: TGTGCCAGCACGGGGACAGTATCCCGCAATCAGCCCCAGCATTTT. Protein sequence: CASTGTVSRNQPQHF. Filled out from reference TRBV28 and TRBJ1-5, the complete variable domain reads DVKVTQSSRYLVKRTGEKVFLECVQDMDHENMFWYRQDPGLGLRLIYFSYDVKMKEKGDIPEGYSVSREKKERFSLILESASTNQTSMYLCASTGTVSRNQPQHFGDGTRLSIL.

In nucleotides, the CDR3 is TGTGCCAGCAGTACTACCTCCGGGACAGGGGTCCTCTACGAGCAGTACTTC. Translating gives CASSTTSGTGVLYEQYF. The V call is TRBV28, the J call TRBJ2-7, with 10 bases matching TRBD1. There are 17 residues in the CDR3. Germline trimming cut 5 bases from V and 3 bases from J; bases unmatched to any gene: 13. The V gene's germline CDR1 is MDHEN and CDR2 SYDVKM.

This clone appeared once. The rearrangement joins TRBV7-3 to TRBJ2-3, with D unclear. The germline V gene encodes CDR1 SGHTA and CDR2 FQGTGA. V lost 2 bases and J lost 3, with 15 bases in between. This CDR3 comprises 16 residues. In DNA, the CDR3 is TGTGCCAGCAGCTTACGTGGTGGGCTAGAAACAGATACGCAGTATTTT. Encoded protein: CASSLRGGLETDTQYF.

This chain connects TRBV2 to TRBJ1-1; D perhaps matches TRBD1 (6 bases). Trimming stripped 4 bases from V and 7 bases from J, with 13 bases between. Germline V CDR1 and CDR2: SNHLY, FYNNEI. This CDR3 spans 13 amino acids. CDR3 sequence reads: CASSARGVIEAFF. The CDR3 nucleotides read TGTGCCAGCAGTGCGAGGGGGGTAATTGAAGCTTTCTTT. Combining the CDR3 with reference TRBV2 and TRBJ1-1 gives the whole variable domain EPEVTQTPSHQVTQMGQEVILRCVPISNHLYFYWYRQILGQKVEFLVSFYNNEISEKSEIFDDQFSVERPDGSNFTLKIRSTKLEDSAMYFCASSARGVIEAFFGQGTRLTVV.

The J gene is TRBJ2-1, the V gene TRBV29-1; D unresolved. V was cut by 5 bases and J by 10 bases, with 12 bases left in between. Germline V gives CDR1 SQVTM, CDR2 ANQGSEA. The CDR3 loop spans 11 amino acids. CDR3 DNA: TGCAGCGTTCAAACCCCTGGAGAGCAGTTCTTC. It encodes CSVQTPGEQFF.

V and J are TRBV6-1 and TRBJ2-3, with no clear D. V dropped 4 bases and J dropped 2 bases, with 7 bases sitting between them. CDR3 length: 13 residues. Germline V lookup: CDR1 MNHNS, CDR2 SASEGT. CDR3 DNA sequence: TGTGCCAGCAGTGGAGGCAACACAGATACGCAGTATTTT. Encoded protein: CASSGGNTDTQYF.

Written as DNA, the CDR3 is TGTGCCAGCAGTTCAGGGTCGGAGACCCAGTACTTC. It translates to CASSSGSETQYF. The V call is TRBV27, the J call TRBJ2-5; D might be TRBD1 (5 bases). Between the trimmed V and J ends, which lost 4 bases and 5 bases, there was a span of 8 bases. This CDR3 is 12 amino acids long. Germline CDR1 and CDR2: MNHEY and SMNVEV (reference sequence).

This clone occurred once. The V gene is TRBV2, the J gene TRBJ1-2; D call uncertain. The CDR3 runs to 13 residues. Per germline, CDR1 SNHLY and CDR2 FYNNEI. The V end lost 2 bases, the J end lost 8 bases, and 12 bases lay between the germline ends. CDR3 protein: CASSETGIWGYTF. In DNA form, the CDR3 reads TGTGCCAGCAGTGAAACGGGGATATGGGGCTACACCTTC.

The rearrangement uses TRBV30 and TRBJ1-1; D possibly corresponds to TRBD1 (5 bases). In germline, CDR1 is GTSNPN, CDR2 SVGIG (reference sequence). This CDR3 has 15 amino acids. The germline V and J ends were trimmed by 0 bases and 10 bases, with 21 bases remaining between them. CDR3 coding DNA: TGTGCCTGGAGTGTTGGGAGGGGAAGGCCCGTCGGAGCTTTCTTT. The encoded protein is CAWSVGRGRPVGAFF.

The chain joins TRBV11-3 to TRBJ1-3, with D uncertain. Deletions cut 5 bases from V and 2 bases from J, with 16 bases between. Germline CDR1 SGHNT, CDR2 YENEEA. The length of the CDR3 is 16 residues. Written as DNA, the CDR3 is TGTGCCAGCAGCATCAAGACAAGGCGAGCTGGAAACACCATATATTTT. Protein product: CASSIKTRRAGNTIYF.

This rearrangement joins TRBV5-8 to TRBJ1-6; D is unclear. The V end was cut by 1 base, the J end by 9 bases, with 11 bases between. Germline CDR1 is SGHTS and CDR2 is YDEGEE. The CDR3 is made up of 14 amino acids. The CDR3 loop is CASSLSSETSPLHF. The CDR3 region has the DNA TGTGCCAGCAGCTTGAGTTCGGAGACTTCACCCCTCCACTTT.

This chain joins TRBV29-1 and TRBJ2-7; 10 bases fit TRBD1. Losses at the gene ends were 4 bases for V and 2 bases for J; bases not matched to a gene: 5. The CDR3 extends over 14 amino acids. Germline CDR1 and CDR2: SQVTM and ANQGSEA. For the CDR3, the DNA is TGCAGCGTTGGCGGGGACAGGGGTACCTACGAGCAGTACTTC. It specifies CSVGGDRGTYEQYF.

J is TRBJ1-5 and V is TRBV10-2; tentatively, D is TRBD1 (6 bases). V was clipped by 5 bases and J by 6 bases, with 14 bases between them. The CDR3 has 14 amino acids. The germline V gene encodes CDR1 WSHSY and CDR2 SAAADI. Here the CDR3 reads CASSHREESQPQHF. CDR3 DNA: TGCGCCAGCAGTCACAGGGAGGAAAGTCAGCCCCAGCATTTT.

The J gene is TRBJ2-5, the V gene TRBV27; D unresolved. Germline V gives CDR1 MNHEY, CDR2 SMNVEV (reference sequence). Trimming left V 4 bases short and J 2 bases short, with 8 bases between. There are 13 residues in the CDR3. The CDR3: CASSSRLQETQYF. In nucleotides, the CDR3 is TGTGCCAGCAGTTCAAGGTTACAAGAGACCCAGTACTTC.

The chain joins TRBV4-2 to TRBJ2-3; 7 bases align to TRBD1. The CDR3 is 16 residues long. The junction had 3 bases not matched to a gene; V was cut back by 0 bases and J by 0 bases. Per germline, CDR1 LGHNA and CDR2 YNFKEQ. The CDR3 sequence is CASSQETGFSTDTQYF. As DNA, the CDR3 is TGTGCCAGCAGCCAAGAGACAGGGTTTAGCACAGATACGCAGTATTTT.

About this clone: Other DNA sequences from this sample encode an identical CDR3 as well. This rearrangement joins TRBV5-1 to TRBJ2-5; perhaps TRBD2 as D (5 bases). Germline CDR1 and CDR2: SGHRS and YFSETQ. The CDR3 consists of 14 residues. Trimming removed 0 bases at V and 0 bases at J, with 6 bases between. CDR3 in DNA: TGCGCCAGCAGCTTGGCGGGGAACCAAGAGACCCAGTACTTC. This codes for CASSLAGNQETQYF. The whole variable domain, remainder taken from reference TRBV5-1 and TRBJ2-5, is KAGVTQTPRYLIKTRGQQVTLSCSPISGHRSVSWYQQTPGQGLQFLFEYFSETQRNKGNFPGRFSGRQFSNSRSEMNVSTLELGDSALYLCASSLAGNQETQYFGPGTRLLVL.

The V call is TRBV28, the J call TRBJ1-1, with D perhaps matching TRBD1 (6 bases). In germline, CDR1 is MDHEN, CDR2 SYDVKM. V gave up 7 bases and J gave up 3 bases, with 18 bases separating them. The CDR3 length is 15 residues. CDR3 sequence reads: CASKAPGGAYTEAFF. In nucleotides, the CDR3 is TGTGCCAGCAAAGCCCCCGGGGGCGCGTACACTGAAGCTTTCTTT. Supplemented by reference TRBV28 and TRBJ1-1, the full variable domain reads DVKVTQSSRYLVKRTGEKVFLECVQDMDHENMFWYRQDPGLGLRLIYFSYDVKMKEKGDIPEGYSVSREKKERFSLILESASTNQTSMYLCASKAPGGAYTEAFFGQGTRLTVV.